Following are 9 T cell receptor beta chains from one sample sequenced in a study of CD8 T cells in Susac syndrome (dated by TCRdb to about 2019). The method was the immunoSEQ multiplex PCR assay. RNA was extracted using the RNeasy kit, and about 0.45 to 1 microgram was reverse transcribed with random hexamers. TCRdb passed the public sequencing reads through fastp at Q25 and MiXCR, retaining productive beta sequences. CDR3 protein sequences are deduplicated, and each keeps its most common genes and DNA. For this sample there are over 100,000 distinct CDR3 sequences; 96% appear just once. The ten largest account for less than 0.15% of the sample. Sequencing was performed on CD4+ T cells from PBMCs. These receptors were obtained from a human donor with Susac syndrome.

The chain links TRBV7-2 to TRBJ2-1, with TRBD2 matching 11 bases. V lost 5 bases and J lost 9; bases outside the gene matches: 12. There are 16 residues in the CDR3. Germline V gives CDR1 SGHTA, CDR2 FQGNSA. The CDR3 DNA reads as TGTGCCAGCAGCAGAGAACTAGCGGGAGCGGCGGGTGAGCAGTTCTTC. Translated: CASSRELAGAAGEQFF. Combining the CDR3 with reference TRBV7-2 and TRBJ2-1 gives the whole variable domain GAGVSQSPSNKVTEKGKDVELRCDPISGHTALYWYRQSLGQGLEFLIYFQGNSAPDKSGLPSDRFSAERTGGSVSTLTIQRTQQEDSAVYLCASSRELAGAAGEQFFGPGTRLTVL.

V is TRBV27 and J is TRBJ2-3; D possibly matches TRBD1 or TRBD2 (6 bases each). The CDR3 spans 17 residues. Germline CDR1 and CDR2: MNHEY and SMNVEV (reference sequence). Between the trimmed V and J ends, which lost 7 bases and 3 bases, there was a span of 23 bases. The CDR3 loop reads CASTPRGLRGLTDTQYF. CDR3 bases: TGTGCCAGCACCCCTAGGGGGTTGCGGGGTCTGACAGATACGCAGTATTTT.

The sample holds one count of this clonotype. The J gene is TRBJ1-1, the V gene TRBV30, with TRBD1 as a possible D gene (5 bases). V was clipped by 4 bases and J by 1 base, with 10 bases between them. From germline, CDR1 is GTSNPN and CDR2 SVGIG (reference sequence). This CDR3 is 13 amino acids long. The CDR3 loop is CAWKARGNTEAFF. The CDR3 bases are TGTGCCTGGAAGGCGAGGGGGAACACTGAAGCTTTCTTT.

The V gene is TRBV7-9, the J gene TRBJ2-5; D is unresolved. V was pared by 7 bases and J by 0 bases, with 15 bases between. CDR3 length equals 15 residues. Germline V lookup: CDR1 SEHNR, CDR2 FQNEAQ (reference sequence). The CDR3 DNA sequence: TGTGCCAGCACCGACCCAGCTGCGTACCAAGAGACCCAGTACTTC. Amino acids: CASTDPAAYQETQYF.

The chain joins TRBV5-1 to TRBJ1-5; D is unresolved. This CDR3 has 16 amino acids. Between the trimmed V and J ends, which lost 0 bases and 6 bases, there was a span of 16 bases. Germline-derived CDR1 and CDR2 are SGHRS and YFSETQ. The CDR3 sequence is CASSLDGPRGGQPQHF. The CDR3 DNA reads as TGCGCCAGCAGCTTGGACGGGCCGCGGGGAGGTCAGCCCCAGCATTTT.

The chain joins TRBV4-2 to TRBJ1-2; D is possibly TRBD1 (5 bases). Germline V gene data show CDR1 as LGHNA and CDR2 as YNFKEQ. V lost 1 base, J lost 0 bases, and 9 bases lay in between. The CDR3 totals 15 residues. CDR3 amino acids: CASSQGQSTNYGYTF. The CDR3 DNA reads as TGTGCCAGCAGCCAAGGACAGTCCACTAACTATGGCTACACCTTC.

The genes are TRBV5-1 and TRBJ1-2; D is perhaps TRBD1 (6 bases). The V and J ends lost 0 bases and 4 bases respectively, with 16 bases between them. CDR1 SGHRS and CDR2 YFSETQ come from the germline V gene. The CDR3 is 16 amino acids. CDR3 loop: CASSLDSGGAGYGYTF. CDR3 in DNA: TGCGCCAGCAGCTTGGATTCCGGGGGCGCAGGCTATGGCTACACCTTC.

The chain has TRBV6-5 and TRBJ1-2; no clear D. CDR3 length: 12 amino acids. Germline CDR1 is MNHEY and CDR2 is SVGAGI. The V end was cut by 0 bases, the J end by 7 bases, with 6 bases between. The CDR3 DNA reads TGTGCCAGCAGTTACTCAAACAGTGGCTACACCTTC. Its translation: CASSYSNSGYTF.

This clonotype has a handful of counts. V usage is TRBV29-1 and J usage is TRBJ1-5; D call uncertain. Trimming took off 4 bases at V and 3 bases at J, with 10 bases between the two ends. CDR3 length: 13 residues. CDR1 and CDR2 from the germline V gene are SQVTM and ANQGSEA. CDR3 DNA sequence: TGCAGCGTTGGGACTGCGCCCAATCAGCCCCAGCATTTT. Protein product: CSVGTAPNQPQHF. Combining the CDR3 with reference TRBV29-1 and TRBJ1-5 gives the whole variable domain SAVISQKPSRDICQRGTSLTIQCQVDSQVTMMFWYRQQPGQSLTLIATANQGSEATYESGFVIDKFPISRPNLTFSTLTVSNMSPEDSSIYLCSVGTAPNQPQHFGDGTRLSIL.